This entry lists 28 T cell receptor beta chains sequenced from one sample in a study of T cell repertoires in cytomegalovirus infection. TCRdb reanalysed the reads using MiXCR and keeps one entry per CDR3 protein. The data contain a few hundred thousand distinct CDR3 sequences, more than 25% of them singletons. The specimen was PBMCs. The origin of the receptors is a human donor in good health (CMV status not recorded). Some clones in this sample may be carry-over from other donors' samples.

This clonotype was seen at least ten times. This sequence joins TRBV7-6 and TRBJ2-7; 9 bases line up with TRBD2. J gave up 6 bases and V 5 bases, and 5 bases lay outside the gene matches. Per the germline V gene, CDR1 is SGHVS and CDR2 is FNYEAQ. This CDR3 has 13 residues. In DNA form, the CDR3 reads TGTGCCAGCAGCCGGGGACTAGCCGGCGAGCAGTACTTC. Protein: CASSRGLAGEQYF.

This clonotype appeared once. V gene TRBV4-1 combines with J gene TRBJ2-7; 13 bases line up with TRBD2. V was clipped by 3 bases and J by 0 bases; unmatched bases: 5. This CDR3 is 17 amino acids long. Germline loops: CDR1 MGHRA, CDR2 YSYEKL. CDR3 coding DNA: TGCGCCAGCAGCCATGGACTAGCGGGAGCTGCCTCCTACGAGCAGTACGTC. This sequence encodes CASSHGLAGAASYEQYV.

The V and J genes are TRBV6-2 or TRBV6-3 and TRBJ2-6; D might be TRBD2 (6 bases). The germline V and J ends were trimmed by 4 bases and 0 bases, with 7 bases remaining between them. The CDR3 totals 15 residues. Germline V gene sequence: CDR1 MNHEY, CDR2 SVGEGT. The CDR3 DNA reads as TGTGCCAGCAGTTGGGACTCCTCTGGGGCCAACGTCCTGACTTTC. Its protein product is CASSWDSSGANVLTF.

This clonotype was recorded only once. It may be a read error: a sequence one base away is much more abundant. The CDR3, as DNA: TGTGCCAACAGCCCCGCCGGACGGGCAAACTATGGCTACACCTTC. Its protein is CANSPAGRANYGYTF. This sequence joins TRBV7-2 and TRBJ1-2; D gene unclear. From germline, CDR1 is SGHTA and CDR2 FQGNSA. CDR3 size: 15 residues.

The sample holds a few counts of this clonotype. The chain joins TRBV19 to TRBJ2-1, with D unresolved. The CDR3 totals 12 residues. The germline V and J ends were trimmed by 2 bases and 6 bases, with 5 bases remaining between them. Germline V gene lookup returns CDR1 LNHDA and CDR2 SQIVND (reference sequence). The CDR3 bases are TGTGCCAGTAGTATACCCCCCAATGAGCAGTTCTTC. It yields the protein CASSIPPNEQFF.

There are a few counts of this clonotype. The V gene is TRBV7-2, the J gene TRBJ2-5; D ambiguous. The CDR3 has 14 amino acids. Germline CDR1 SGHTA, CDR2 FQGNSA. Trimming pared 5 bases from V and 5 bases from J, leaving 15 bases between. CDR3 coding DNA: TGTGCCAGCAGCGGTTCTCTAGTTAGGGAGACCCAGTACTTC. This sequence encodes CASSGSLVRETQYF.

The V and J genes are TRBV12-3 or TRBV12-4 and TRBJ2-2, with TRBD1 matching 7 bases. The CDR3 is 14 residues long. Trimming cost V 6 bases and J 2 bases; bases outside gene matches: 3. The CDR3, as DNA: TGTGCCAGCAGCACAGGGGCCAACACCGGGGAGCTGTTTTTT. Protein sequence: CASSTGANTGELFF.

A few counts support this clonotype. The gene calls are TRBV4-1 and TRBJ1-4, with D perhaps matching TRBD1 (6 bases). V gave up 1 base and J gave up 0 bases, with 9 bases separating them. Germline CDR1 is MGHRA and CDR2 is YSYEKL. The length of the CDR3 is 16 residues. CDR3 nucleotides: TGCGCCAGCAGCCAAGCTAGGGGGGCAACTAATGAAAAACTGTTTTTT. As protein: CASSQARGATNEKLFF.

A remark on this clonotype: A much more abundant neighbour one base away suggests this may be a read error. This chain links TRBV5-4 with TRBJ2-7; 13 bases are a match to TRBD2. Per the germline V gene, CDR1 is SGHNT and CDR2 is YYREEE (reference sequence). The CDR3 is 15 amino acids. V lost 3 bases and J lost 3; bases outside the gene matches: 3. The CDR3 is CASSSWTSGSYEQYF. In DNA form, the CDR3 reads TGTGCCAGCAGCTCCTGGACTAGCGGGAGCTACGAGCAGTACTTC.

There are a few counts of this clonotype. The chain employs TRBV7-8 and TRBJ1-1; TRBD1 might be the D (6 bases). V gave up 5 bases and J gave up 5 bases, with 18 bases separating them. This CDR3 has 15 residues. The germline V gene encodes CDR1 SGHVS and CDR2 FQNEAQ. Here the CDR3 reads CASSAPMWGLTEAFF. CDR3 sequence (DNA): TGTGCCAGCAGCGCCCCGATGTGGGGGCTGACTGAAGCTTTCTTT.

The chain joins TRBV4-3 to TRBJ2-5, with 9 bases aligning to TRBD1. V lost 2 bases and J lost 5; bases outside the gene matches: 6. The CDR3 has 15 amino acids. The germline V gene has CDR1 LGHNA and CDR2 YSLEER. In DNA form, the CDR3 reads TGCGCCAGCAGCCAACAAACCGGACAGGGGGAGACCCAGTACTTC. It translates to CASSQQTGQGETQYF.

The gene calls are TRBV19 and TRBJ2-7; D remains unclear. Trimming cost V 6 bases and J 4 bases, with 13 bases left between them. The V gene's germline CDR1 is LNHDA and CDR2 SQIVND (reference sequence). This CDR3 has 13 residues. The CDR3 nucleotides are TGTGCCAGTAGCCCAAATAACGATTACGAGCAGTACTTC. It translates to CASSPNNDYEQYF. The entire variable domain, with the rest obtained from reference TRBV19 and TRBJ2-7, is as follows: DGGITQSPKYLFRKEGQNVTLSCEQNLNHDAMYWYRQDPGQGLRLIYYSQIVNDFQKGDIAEGYSVSREKKESFPLTVTSAQKNPTAFYLCASSPNNDYEQYFGPGTRLTVT.

There are a few counts of this clonotype. The chain uses TRBV28 and TRBJ2-5; D possibly corresponds to TRBD1 (6 bases). V lost 0 bases, J lost 4 bases, and 9 bases lay in between. There are 14 residues in the CDR3. The germline gives CDR1 MDHEN, CDR2 SYDVKM. The CDR3 loop reads CASSLWDRRETQYF. Here the CDR3 DNA reads TGTGCCAGCAGTTTATGGGACAGAAGAGAGACCCAGTACTTC. Drawing the rest from reference TRBV28 and TRBJ2-5, the complete variable domain is DVKVTQSSRYLVKRTGEKVFLECVQDMDHENMFWYRQDPGLGLRLIYFSYDVKMKEKGDIPEGYSVSREKKERFSLILESASTNQTSMYLCASSLWDRRETQYFGPGTRLLVL.

The V and J genes are TRBV10-3 and TRBJ1-2; D is ambiguous. The CDR3 runs to 12 residues. Germline V gene lookup returns CDR1 ENHRY and CDR2 SYGVKD. The V and J ends lost 4 bases and 5 bases respectively, with 8 bases between them. The CDR3 nucleotides read TGTGCCATCAGTGGAGAGGGATATGGCTACACCTTC. It is translated as CAISGEGYGYTF.

The genes are TRBV12-3 or TRBV12-4 and TRBJ2-7; 8 nucleotides align to TRBD1. After removal of 5 bases from V and 6 bases from J, the junction contained 3 bases not matched to a gene. The CDR3 contains 12 residues. CDR3: CASSRTGTEQYF. CDR3 nucleotides: TGTGCCAGCAGTAGGACAGGGACCGAGCAGTACTTC.

V usage is TRBV12-5 and J usage is TRBJ1-1, with 9 bases matching TRBD1. Germline V gives CDR1 LGHNT, CDR2 FRNRAP. The V and J ends lost 4 bases and 11 bases, in that order; junction bases with no gene match: 26. The CDR3 runs 19 residues. CDR3 protein: CASGYKISTGTGLGKFAFF. DNA for the CDR3: TGTGCTAGTGGTTATAAAATTTCTACCGGGACAGGGCTTGGAAAGTTCGCTTTCTTT.

There are many counts of this clonotype. The chain combines TRBV7-2 with TRBJ1-1; tentative D call: TRBD1 (6 bases). The CDR3 sequence is 15 residues long. CDR1 is SGHTA and CDR2 is FQGNSA in the germline V gene. V was trimmed by 2 bases and J by 2 bases, leaving 12 bases between them. CDR3 nucleotides: TGTGCCAGCAGCTTAATGAGCAGGGGAAACACTGAAGCTTTCTTT. Translated, it gives CASSLMSRGNTEAFF.

This sequence joins TRBV6-6 and TRBJ2-1, with 7 bases matching TRBD2. The germline CDR1 and CDR2 sequences are MNHNY and SVGAGI (reference sequence). The CDR3 has 14 amino acids. The junction had 9 bases not matched to a gene; V was cut back by 7 bases and J by 6 bases. CDR3 coding DNA: TGTGCCAGCATAGAAGCGGGAATGGTCAATGAGCAGTTCTTC. This codes for CASIEAGMVNEQFF.

V gene TRBV28 combines with J gene TRBJ2-1; 7 bases fit TRBD2. The ends lost 6 bases at V and 2 bases at J; junction bases unmatched: 4. This CDR3 is 14 amino acids long. Germline V gene lookup returns CDR1 MDHEN and CDR2 SYDVKM. CDR3 region: CASRSGLAYNEQFF. The CDR3 bases are TGTGCCAGCAGATCCGGACTAGCCTACAATGAGCAGTTCTTC.

The V call is TRBV2, the J call TRBJ1-4; maybe TRBD1 (5 bases). Trimming removed 6 bases at V and 8 bases at J, with 19 bases between. This CDR3 is 15 amino acids long. The germline V gene has CDR1 SNHLY and CDR2 FYNNEI. CDR3 DNA sequence: TGTGCCAGCAGCCCGGGGCTACCAACTGGGGAAAAACTGTTTTTT. Its translation is CASSPGLPTGEKLFF.

J is TRBJ2-1 and V is TRBV12-3 or TRBV12-4, with TRBD2 matching 7 bases. CDR3 length: 15 amino acids. V shed 4 bases and J 9 bases; nucleotides not matched to a gene: 12. DNA of the CDR3: TGTGCCAGCAGTTCATATCGCGGGGGTGCGGGTGAGCAGTTCTTC. Protein sequence: CASSSYRGGAGEQFF.

The chain uses TRBV29-1 and TRBJ2-5, with 12 nucleotides matching TRBD2. The CDR3 has 17 amino acids. Germline V CDR1 and CDR2: SQVTM, ANQGSEA. Trimming cost V 4 bases and J 5 bases; bases outside gene matches: 14. CDR3 region: CSVGLRLAGGPRETQYF. The CDR3 coding sequence is TGCAGCGTTGGACTACGGCTAGCGGGAGGGCCTCGGGAGACCCAGTACTTC.

There are many counts of this clonotype. The J gene is TRBJ1-5, the V gene TRBV7-6, with D perhaps matching TRBD1 (5 bases). Germline lookup yields CDR1 SGHVS and CDR2 FNYEAQ. V was shortened by 4 bases and J by 2 bases, with 15 bases between the two germline ends. The CDR3 has 16 residues. In DNA form, the CDR3 reads TGTGCCAGCAGCTCTAGACGGGGACCCCGCAATCAGCCCCAGCATTTT. Encoded protein: CASSSRRGPRNQPQHF.

This clonotype was counted a single time. J is TRBJ2-3 and V is TRBV10-3; 11 positions agree with TRBD2. Germline CDR1 and CDR2: ENHRY and SYGVKD. Trimming removed 6 bases from V and 8 bases from J; junction bases left unmatched: 10. The CDR3 is 15 amino acids. The CDR3 loop reads CAISGTSGLGGTQYF. In DNA, the CDR3 is TGTGCCATCAGCGGGACTAGCGGTTTGGGTGGTACGCAGTATTTT.

The J gene is TRBJ1-4, the V gene TRBV5-6, with D possibly TRBD1 on 6 matching bases. The germline V and J ends were trimmed by 4 bases and 5 bases, with 15 bases remaining between them. The CDR3 runs to 15 residues. Germline assignment: CDR1 SGHDT and CDR2 YYEEEE. CDR3 protein: CASSPWTVRNEKLFF. CDR3 nucleotides: TGTGCCAGCAGCCCGTGGACAGTCCGGAATGAAAAACTGTTTTTT.

The rearrangement joins TRBV29-1 to TRBJ1-2, with D tentatively TRBD1 (6 bases). This CDR3 contains 12 residues. In germline, CDR1 is SQVTM, CDR2 ANQGSEA. Trimming shortened V by 5 bases and J by 2 bases, and 9 bases separated the two germline ends. In DNA form, the CDR3 reads TGCAGCGTTTATGGGGGCAACTATGGCTACACCTTC. It specifies CSVYGGNYGYTF.

The chain links TRBV6-2 or TRBV6-3 to TRBJ2-4; possible D gene TRBD1, 6 bases. CDR3 length: 14 amino acids. The germline V gene has CDR1 MNHEY and CDR2 SVGEGT. V was shortened by 4 bases and J by 4 bases, with 11 bases between the two germline ends. The CDR3 DNA reads TGTGCCAGCAGTTCGCAGGGGCTTAAAAACATTCAGTACTTC. Its translation is CASSSQGLKNIQYF.

This clonotype was counted ten times or more. This sequence joins TRBV12-3 or TRBV12-4 and TRBJ2-5; D not certain. The V and J ends lost 6 bases and 5 bases respectively, with 16 bases between them. This CDR3 has 14 amino acids. Written as DNA, the CDR3 is TGTGCCAGCAGCCTAAGCTCCGTCAGGGAGACCCAGTACTTC. Translating gives CASSLSSVRETQYF.